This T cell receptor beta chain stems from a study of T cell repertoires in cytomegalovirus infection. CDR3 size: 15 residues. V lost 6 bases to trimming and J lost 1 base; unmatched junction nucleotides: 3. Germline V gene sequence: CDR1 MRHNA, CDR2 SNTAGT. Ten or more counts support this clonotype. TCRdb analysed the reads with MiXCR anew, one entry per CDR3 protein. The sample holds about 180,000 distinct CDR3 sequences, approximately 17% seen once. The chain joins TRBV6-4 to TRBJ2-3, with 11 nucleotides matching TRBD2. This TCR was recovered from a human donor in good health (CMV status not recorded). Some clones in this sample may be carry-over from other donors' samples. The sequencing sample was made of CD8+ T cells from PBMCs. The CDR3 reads CASSVLAGGTDTQYF. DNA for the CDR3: TGTGCCAGCAGCGTACTAGCGGGAGGCACAGATACGCAGTATTTT.